This T cell receptor beta chain was captured by sequencing in a study of blood T cell repertoires in COVID-19. Study information: Sites across the United States, Italy and Spain contributed samples from acute and convalescent COVID-19. T cells, B-cell-depleted T cells, or PBMCs provided the cDNA or gDNA that served as material.

Produced via immunoSEQ multiplex PCR; TCRdb's table is partial and in-frame only. The repertoire holds some 130,000 clones, roughly 80% seen once, with about 10% in the top ten. V was clipped by 6 bases and J by 2 bases; unmatched bases: 8. The CDR3 runs to 15 residues. The V gene's germline CDR1 is MNHEY and CDR2 SMNVEV (reference sequence). This TCR came from a man aged 60-69 years who had recovered from COVID-19. Sequenced input: peripheral blood. This sequence joins TRBV27 and TRBJ2-7; 9 nucleotides agree with TRBD1. The CDR3 DNA reads as TGTGCCAGCAGAATAGTAGGGACAGGGCCCTACGAGCAGTACTTC. It specifies CASRIVGTGPYEQYF.